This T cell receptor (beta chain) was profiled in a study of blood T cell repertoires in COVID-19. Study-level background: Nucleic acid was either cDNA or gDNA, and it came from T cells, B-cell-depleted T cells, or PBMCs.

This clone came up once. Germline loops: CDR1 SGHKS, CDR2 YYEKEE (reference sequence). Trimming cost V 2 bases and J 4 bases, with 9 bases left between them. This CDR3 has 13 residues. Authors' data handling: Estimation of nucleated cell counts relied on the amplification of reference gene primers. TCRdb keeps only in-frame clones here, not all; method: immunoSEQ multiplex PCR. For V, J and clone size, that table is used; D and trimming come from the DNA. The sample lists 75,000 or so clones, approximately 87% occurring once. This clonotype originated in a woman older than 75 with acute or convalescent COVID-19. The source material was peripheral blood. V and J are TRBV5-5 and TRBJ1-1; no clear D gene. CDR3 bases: TGTGCCAGCAGCTTTGCCCCTAGCACTGAAGCTTTCTTT. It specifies CASSFAPSTEAFF.